Listed here is a single TCR beta chain. The germline gives CDR1 SQVTM, CDR2 ANQGSEA. The CDR3 runs 13 residues. V shed 7 bases, J shed 5 bases, and the junction held 3 bases outside the gene matches. Sequenced by immunoSEQ multiplex PCR; TCRdb stores in-frame clones only, minus some. The profile shows about 330,000 clones, approximately 87% of them singletons. This entry comes from a study of blood T cell repertoires in COVID-19. Study context: Sites in the United States, Italy and Spain provided acute and convalescent COVID-19 samples. In each case, the material was cDNA or gDNA derived from T cells, B-cell-depleted T cells, or PBMCs.

The receptor's source is a woman in her forties or fifties with active or convalescent COVID-19. The sequencing input was peripheral blood. The V call is TRBV29-1, the J call TRBJ2-5, with 14 bases that match TRBD2. CDR3 DNA sequence: TGCAGCGCGGGACTAGCGGGAGTGGAGACCCAGTACTTC. Protein sequence: CSAGLAGVETQYF.